The 25 T cell receptor beta chains below come from one sample, sequenced in a study of naive and memory T cell subsets. Study outcomes and limitations: Possibly reflecting memory cells re-expressing CD45RA, a few larger clonotypes occurred in naive repertoires, especially CD8.

Their target antigens are unknown. The beta constant-region primer was an equimolar mix of two oligonucleotides covering TRBC1 and TRBC2. Nested alpha and beta constant-region primers with the SP2 primer drove four PCR rounds on ligated cDNA. TCRdb analysed the UMI-ligation and nested PCR reads with MiXCR anew, one entry per CDR3 protein. The table records 120,000 to 150,000 distinct CDR3 sequences, approximately 20% of them present only once. Specimen: naive CD8+ T cells from blood. The receptors come from a human donor in good health.

This clonotype was found once. This chain joins TRBV7-9 and TRBJ1-2; 10 positions match TRBD1. The CDR3 is 14 residues long. Trimming at V came to 3 bases and at J to 8 bases, leaving 6 bases not matched to a gene. Germline CDR1 SEHNR, CDR2 FQNEAQ (reference sequence). The CDR3 loop reads CASSFLDRGRGYTF. The CDR3 bases are TGTGCCAGCAGCTTTTTAGACAGGGGGCGAGGCTACACCTTC.

The sample holds a few counts of this clonotype. The rearrangement joins TRBV7-6 to TRBJ2-1; the D call may be TRBD1 or TRBD2 (5 bases each). Germline CDR1 is SGHVS and CDR2 is FNYEAQ. V lost 3 bases to trimming and J lost 6 bases, with 18 bases between them. CDR3 length: 16 amino acids. CDR3 in amino acids: CASSFLSGAGLNEQFF. The CDR3 nucleotides are TGTGCCAGCAGCTTTTTGTCCGGGGCCGGTCTCAATGAGCAGTTCTTC.

V gene TRBV29-1 combines with J gene TRBJ2-7; perhaps TRBD2 as D (5 bases). There are 15 residues in the CDR3. Trimming took 0 bases from V and 3 from J, leaving 15 bases between them. Germline CDR1 reads SQVTM; CDR2 reads ANQGSEA. DNA for the CDR3: TGCAGCGTTGAAGAGGGCGCTCCAGGAGGCTACGAGCAGTACTTC. Its protein is CSVEEGAPGGYEQYF.

This clonotype was observed a few times. The chain joins TRBV28 to TRBJ2-5; the match to TRBD2 covers 7 bases. The J segment lost 4 bases and the V segment lost 5 bases, leaving 4 bases of the junction unmatched. CDR1 and CDR2 from the germline V gene are MDHEN and SYDVKM. This CDR3 contains 13 residues. The DNA for the CDR3 is TGTGCCAGCAGTCGCCTAGCGGTAGAGACCCAGTACTTC. Its protein is CASSRLAVETQYF.

The chain combines TRBV29-1 with TRBJ2-5; 7 bases match TRBD2. Germline CDR1 and CDR2: SQVTM and ANQGSEA. The CDR3 has 16 residues. Germline trimming cut 0 bases from V and 3 bases from J; bases unmatched to any gene: 10. The CDR3 nucleotides read TGCAGCGTTGAAGATCAGCGGGCAGGGAGGGAAGAGACCCAGTACTTC. As protein: CSVEDQRAGREETQYF.

CDR3 sequence reads: CASSDHWVASEAFF. The CDR3 DNA follows: TGTGCCAGCAGCGACCACTGGGTCGCCTCAGAAGCTTTCTTT. This sequence joins TRBV3-1 and TRBJ1-1; D is unclear. CDR3 length: 14 residues. Germline lookup yields CDR1 LGHDT and CDR2 YNNKEL (reference sequence). V lost 5 bases to trimming and J lost 8 bases, with 18 bases between them.

The chain is built from TRBV6-5 and TRBJ2-3, with D perhaps matching TRBD2 (6 bases). The CDR3 is 14 residues long. Trimming removed 6 bases at V and 3 bases at J, with 13 bases between. Germline assignment: CDR1 MNHEY and CDR2 SVGAGI. This chain's CDR3 is CASSPTSNTDTQYF. The CDR3 region has the DNA TGTGCCAGCAGCCCGACTAGTAATACAGATACGCAGTATTTT.

This clonotype came up a few times. The rearrangement uses TRBV7-8 and TRBJ1-1, with a possible D match to TRBD1 (5 bases). This CDR3 is 14 amino acids long. CDR1 is SGHVS, CDR2 FQNEAQ, per germline. V was cut by 5 bases and J by 4 bases, with 14 bases left in between. This chain's CDR3 is CASSLGTVSTEAFF. Written as DNA, the CDR3 is TGTGCCAGCAGCCTAGGGACGGTTAGCACTGAAGCTTTCTTT.

V usage is TRBV29-1 and J usage is TRBJ2-1, with 14 bases matching TRBD2. V trimming: 4 bases; J trimming: 1 base; junction bases outside the gene matches: 3. CDR3 length equals 16 residues. The germline V gene has CDR1 SQVTM and CDR2 ANQGSEA. The CDR3 coding sequence is TGCAGCGTTGTTGGACTAGCGGGAGGTTCCTACAATGAGCAGTTCTTC. It translates to CSVVGLAGGSYNEQFF.

The table lists this clonotype with a few counts. This chain links TRBV25-1 with TRBJ1-1; D possibly corresponds to TRBD1 (5 bases). The CDR3 spans 14 residues. The germline V gene encodes CDR1 MGHDK and CDR2 SYGVNS. Trimming shortened V by 5 bases and J by 5 bases, and 15 bases separated the two germline ends. CDR3 sequence: CASSIGDRTTEAFF. The CDR3 DNA reads as TGTGCCAGCAGTATCGGGGACCGGACAACTGAAGCTTTCTTT.

The chain uses TRBV7-9 and TRBJ1-3; D ambiguous. With 2 bases removed from V and 15 bases from J, the gap between germline ends came to 14 bases. Germline CDR1 reads SEHNR; CDR2 reads FQNEAQ (reference sequence). The CDR3 contains 12 residues. The CDR3, as DNA: TGTGCCAGCAGCTTACCCAAGAATGAGGCATATTTT. Translating gives CASSLPKNEAYF.

This sequence joins TRBV9 and TRBJ1-5, with TRBD1 as a possible D gene (5 bases). The CDR3 covers 15 residues. Trimming took 4 bases from V and 3 from J, leaving 14 bases between them. Germline CDR1 and CDR2: SGDLS and YYNGEE. DNA for the CDR3: TGTGCCAGCAGCCCACGACCAGGGTTCAATCAGCCCCAGCATTTT. Translation gives CASSPRPGFNQPQHF.

The J gene is TRBJ2-7, the V gene TRBV12-3 or TRBV12-4; 7 bases are shared with TRBD2. J was trimmed by 5 bases and V by 8 bases; bases with no gene match: 6. The CDR3 extends over 12 amino acids. The CDR3 DNA reads as TGTGCCAGCTCGGGGAGGGTAAACGAGCAGTACTTC. This codes for CASSGRVNEQYF.

This chain connects TRBV10-3 to TRBJ2-5, with a weak D call TRBD1 (6 bases). V lost 6 bases to trimming and J lost 5 bases, with 16 bases between them. CDR3 length: 14 amino acids. Per germline, CDR1 ENHRY and CDR2 SYGVKD. The chain's CDR3 is CAISPQGSEETQYF. In DNA form, the CDR3 reads TGTGCCATCAGCCCACAGGGTTCGGAGGAGACCCAGTACTTC.

This clonotype was found a few times. The chain uses TRBV19 and TRBJ2-1; the match to TRBD2 covers 8 bases. Germline V gives CDR1 LNHDA, CDR2 SQIVND (reference sequence). The CDR3 length is 17 residues. Trimming took 0 bases from V and 7 from J; bases not matched to a gene: 11. CDR3 DNA sequence: TGTGCCAGTAGTATAGATTCGGAGACTAGCGTCGGAAATGAGCAGTTCTTC. This gives the protein CASSIDSETSVGNEQFF.

The CDR3 bases are TGTGCCAGCAGCCAGACAGCGAACACTGAAGCTTTCTTT. Translating it yields CASSQTANTEAFF. The rearrangement uses TRBV12-3 or TRBV12-4 and TRBJ1-1, with D perhaps TRBD1 (5 bases). The CDR3 sequence is 13 residues long. Between the trimmed V and J ends, which lost 6 bases and 1 base, there was a span of 9 bases.

With respect to this clonotype: A much larger clone differs by one base, so this may be a read error. This chain links TRBV28 with TRBJ2-7, with D perhaps matching TRBD1 (5 bases). Germline CDR1 and CDR2: MDHEN and SYDVKM. V was shortened by 6 bases and J by 5 bases, with 11 bases between the two germline ends. The CDR3 sequence is 12 residues long. CDR3 amino acids: CASSRDSHEQYF. DNA for the CDR3: TGTGCCAGCAGCCGAGACAGCCACGAGCAGTACTTC.

This clonotype was observed a handful of times. The germline gene is not matched at one end of the junction; a read error may be the cause. The chain recombines TRBV7-7 with TRBJ2-7, with TRBD2 identical over 13 bases. The CDR3 loop spans 15 amino acids. Germline values: CDR1 SSHAT, CDR2 FNYEAQ (reference sequence). Written as DNA, the CDR3 is TGTGCTAGCAGCTTAGGGACTAGCGGGAACTACGAGCAGTACTTC. Its translation is CASSLGTSGNYEQYF.

The gene calls are TRBV25-1 and TRBJ1-2; D is unresolved. This CDR3 is built from 16 residues. Germline V CDR1 and CDR2: MGHDK, SYGVNS. Trimming took off 1 base at V and 6 bases at J, with 18 bases between the two ends. CDR3 residues: CASSELSDDLEDGYTF. The CDR3 nucleotides are TGTGCCAGCAGTGAATTGTCAGACGATCTGGAGGATGGCTACACCTTC.

This clonotype has more than one count but fewer than ten. This chain joins TRBV27 and TRBJ2-7, with a possible D match to TRBD1 (5 bases). The germline gives CDR1 MNHEY, CDR2 SMNVEV (reference sequence). Deletions cut 5 bases from V and 6 bases from J, with 14 bases between. CDR3 size: 13 residues. The CDR3 reads CASSPGSTAEQYF. The CDR3 bases are TGTGCCAGCAGTCCCGGGTCGACAGCCGAGCAGTACTTC.

The V call is TRBV7-9, the J call TRBJ2-1; the D is unclear. The germline V gene encodes CDR1 SEHNR and CDR2 FQNEAQ (reference sequence). V lost 5 bases and J 5 bases, leaving 7 bases between the germline ends. The CDR3 covers 12 residues. CDR3 residues: CASSKTNNEQFF. The CDR3 DNA reads as TGTGCCAGCAGCAAAACGAACAATGAGCAGTTCTTC.

The chain links TRBV3-1 to TRBJ2-7; possibly TRBD1 for D (6 bases). The germline V gene has CDR1 LGHDT and CDR2 YNNKEL (reference sequence). CDR3 length equals 15 residues. V gave up 2 bases and J gave up 1 base, with 12 bases separating them. CDR3 protein: CASSQWDTKSYEQYF. Written as DNA, the CDR3 is TGTGCCAGCAGCCAATGGGACACGAAGTCCTACGAGCAGTACTTC.

This sequence joins TRBV11-1 and TRBJ2-3; 8 positions agree with TRBD1. Germline lookup yields CDR1 SGHAT and CDR2 FQDESV (reference sequence). CDR3 length: 16 amino acids. Trimming at V came to 7 bases and at J to 0 bases, leaving 9 bases not matched to a gene. Here the CDR3 reads CASTGQGLGSTDTQYF. CDR3 in DNA: TGTGCCAGCACCGGACAGGGTCTTGGAAGCACAGATACGCAGTATTTT.

There are a few counts of this clonotype. The genes are TRBV29-1 and TRBJ1-2, with D possibly being TRBD1 (5 bases). Trimming pared 6 bases from V and 6 bases from J, leaving 14 bases between. Germline V lookup: CDR1 SQVTM, CDR2 ANQGSEA. The CDR3 is 12 amino acids. CDR3 residues: CSVVGDRDGYTF. CDR3 bases: TGCAGCGTCGTAGGGGATAGGGATGGCTACACCTTC.

This chain's CDR3 is CASRFTTGTSDYNEQFF. In nucleotides, the CDR3 is TGTGCCAGCAGGTTTACGACCGGGACTAGCGACTACAATGAGCAGTTCTTC. The V and J genes are TRBV2 and TRBJ2-1, with 10 bases aligning to TRBD2. V shed 6 bases, J shed 3 bases, and the junction held 11 bases outside the gene matches. Per germline, CDR1 SNHLY and CDR2 FYNNEI. CDR3 length: 17 residues.